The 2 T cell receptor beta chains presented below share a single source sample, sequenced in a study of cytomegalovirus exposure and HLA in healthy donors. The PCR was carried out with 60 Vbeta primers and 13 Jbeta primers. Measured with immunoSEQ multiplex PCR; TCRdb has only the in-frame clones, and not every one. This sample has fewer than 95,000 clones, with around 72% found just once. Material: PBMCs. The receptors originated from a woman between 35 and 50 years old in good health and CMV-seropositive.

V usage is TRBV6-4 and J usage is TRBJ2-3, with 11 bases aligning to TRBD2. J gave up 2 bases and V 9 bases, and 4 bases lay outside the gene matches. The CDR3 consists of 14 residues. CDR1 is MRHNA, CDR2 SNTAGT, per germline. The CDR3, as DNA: TGTGCCAGGAGTAGCGGGGGGGTCACAGATACGCAGTATTTT. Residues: CARSSGGVTDTQYF.

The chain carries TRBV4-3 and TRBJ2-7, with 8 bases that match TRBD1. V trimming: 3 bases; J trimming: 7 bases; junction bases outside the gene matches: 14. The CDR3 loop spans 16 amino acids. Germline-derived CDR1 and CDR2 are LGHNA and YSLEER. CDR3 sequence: CASSQTTGARWIEQYF. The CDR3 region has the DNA TGCGCCAGCAGCCAGACGACAGGGGCTAGGTGGATAGAGCAGTACTTC.